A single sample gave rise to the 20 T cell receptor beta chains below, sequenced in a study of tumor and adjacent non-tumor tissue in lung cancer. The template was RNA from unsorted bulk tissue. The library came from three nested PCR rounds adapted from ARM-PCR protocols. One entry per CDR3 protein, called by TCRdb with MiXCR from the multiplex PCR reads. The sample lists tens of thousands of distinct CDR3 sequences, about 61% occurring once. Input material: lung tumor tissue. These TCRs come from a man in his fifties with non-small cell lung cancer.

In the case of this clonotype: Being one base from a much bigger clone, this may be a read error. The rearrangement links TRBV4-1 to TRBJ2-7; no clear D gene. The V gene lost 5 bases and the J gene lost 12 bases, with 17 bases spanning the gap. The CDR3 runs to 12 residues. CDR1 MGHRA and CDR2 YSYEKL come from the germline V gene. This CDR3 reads CASSSSGVKRYF. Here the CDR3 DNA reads TGCGCCAGCAGCTCGAGTGGGGTCAAGCGGTACTTC.

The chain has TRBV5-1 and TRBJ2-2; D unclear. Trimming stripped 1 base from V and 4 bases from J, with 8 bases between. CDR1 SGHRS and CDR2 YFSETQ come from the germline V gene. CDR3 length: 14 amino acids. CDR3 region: CASSLSDPTGELFF. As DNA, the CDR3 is TGCGCCAGCAGCTTGTCCGACCCCACCGGGGAGCTGTTTTTT.

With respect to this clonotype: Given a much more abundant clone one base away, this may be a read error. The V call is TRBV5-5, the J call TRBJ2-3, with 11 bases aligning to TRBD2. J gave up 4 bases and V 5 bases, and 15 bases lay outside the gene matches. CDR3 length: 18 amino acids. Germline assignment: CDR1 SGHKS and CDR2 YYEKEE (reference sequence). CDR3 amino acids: CASRPEFSGGAPADTQYF. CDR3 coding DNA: TGTGCCAGCAGGCCGGAGTTTAGCGGGGGGGCCCCAGCAGATACGCAGTATTTT.

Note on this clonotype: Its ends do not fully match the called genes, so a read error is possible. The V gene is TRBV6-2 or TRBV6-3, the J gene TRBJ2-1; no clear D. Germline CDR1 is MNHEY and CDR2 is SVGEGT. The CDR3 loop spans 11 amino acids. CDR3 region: CASSSQCRPFF. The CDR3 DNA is TGTGCCAGCAGTTCCCAGTGCCGGCCGTTCTTT.

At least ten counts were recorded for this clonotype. This chain's CDR3 is CASSPGTGSFEKLFF. In DNA form, the CDR3 reads TGTGCCAGCAGTCCCGGGACAGGGTCGTTTGAAAAACTGTTTTTT. V usage is TRBV12-3 or TRBV12-4 and J usage is TRBJ1-4, with TRBD1 matching 9 bases. The V gene end was trimmed by 5 bases and the J gene end by 7 bases; junction bases not matched to a gene: 8. This CDR3 contains 15 residues.

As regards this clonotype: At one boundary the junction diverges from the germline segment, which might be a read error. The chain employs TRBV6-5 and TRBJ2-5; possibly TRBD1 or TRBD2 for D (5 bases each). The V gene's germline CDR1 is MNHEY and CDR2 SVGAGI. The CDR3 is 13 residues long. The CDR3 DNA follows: TGTTCCAGCAGTTACCTCGGGGCCGGGACCCAGGACTTC. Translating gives CSSSYLGAGTQDF.

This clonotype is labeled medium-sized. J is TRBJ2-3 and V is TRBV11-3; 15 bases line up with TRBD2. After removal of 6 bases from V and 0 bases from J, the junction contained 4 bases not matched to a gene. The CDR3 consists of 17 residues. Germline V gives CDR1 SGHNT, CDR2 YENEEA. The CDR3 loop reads CASSPGTSGGSTDTQYF. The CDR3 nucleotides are TGTGCCAGCAGTCCGGGGACTAGCGGGGGGAGCACAGATACGCAGTATTTT.

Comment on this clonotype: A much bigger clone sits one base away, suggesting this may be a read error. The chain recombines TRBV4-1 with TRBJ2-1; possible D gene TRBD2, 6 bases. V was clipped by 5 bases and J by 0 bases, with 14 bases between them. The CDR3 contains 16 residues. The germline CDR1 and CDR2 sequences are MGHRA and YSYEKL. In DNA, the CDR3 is TGCGCCAGCAGCGGCGCCGGGGGATACTCCTACAATGAGCAGTTCTTC. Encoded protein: CASSGAGGYSYNEQFF.

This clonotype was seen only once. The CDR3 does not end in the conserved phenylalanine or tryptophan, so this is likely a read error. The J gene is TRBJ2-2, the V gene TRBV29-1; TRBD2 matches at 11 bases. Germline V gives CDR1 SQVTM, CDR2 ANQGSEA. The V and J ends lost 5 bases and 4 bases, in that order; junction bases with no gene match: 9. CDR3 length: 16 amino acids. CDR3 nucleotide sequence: TGCAGCGTTACCACTAGCGGGGGATCGATCACCGGGGAGCTGTTTTTA. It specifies CSVTTSGGSITGELFL.

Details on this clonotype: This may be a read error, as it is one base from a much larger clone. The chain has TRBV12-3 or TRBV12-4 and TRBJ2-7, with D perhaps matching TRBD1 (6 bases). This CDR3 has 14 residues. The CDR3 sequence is CASSFSTGSYDQYF. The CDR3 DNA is TGTGCCAGCAGTTTCTCTACAGGGAGCTACGATCAGTACTTC.

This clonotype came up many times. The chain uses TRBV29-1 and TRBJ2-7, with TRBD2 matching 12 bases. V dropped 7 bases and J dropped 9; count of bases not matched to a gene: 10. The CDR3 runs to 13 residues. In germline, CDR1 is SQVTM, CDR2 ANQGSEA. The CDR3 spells CSATSGGSVAQYF. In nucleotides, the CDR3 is TGCAGCGCCACTAGCGGGGGGTCGGTAGCGCAGTACTTC.

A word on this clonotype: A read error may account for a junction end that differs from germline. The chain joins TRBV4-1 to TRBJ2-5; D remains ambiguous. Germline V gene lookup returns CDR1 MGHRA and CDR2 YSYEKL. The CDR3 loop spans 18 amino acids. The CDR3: CTSSQEDGAAANEETQYF. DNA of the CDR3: TGCACCAGCAGCCAAGAAGACGGCGCGGCGGCTAACGAAGAGACCCAGTACTTC.

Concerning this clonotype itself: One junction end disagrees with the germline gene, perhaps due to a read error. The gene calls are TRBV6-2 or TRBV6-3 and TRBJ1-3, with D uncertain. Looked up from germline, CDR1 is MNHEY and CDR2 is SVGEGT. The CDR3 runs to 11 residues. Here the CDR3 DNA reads TGTTCCTGCAGTCGAGGAAATACCATATATTTT. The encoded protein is CSCSRGNTIYF.

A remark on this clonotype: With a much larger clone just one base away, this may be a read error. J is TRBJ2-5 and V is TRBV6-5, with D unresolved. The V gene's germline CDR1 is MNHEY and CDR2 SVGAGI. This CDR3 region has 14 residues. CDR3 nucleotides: TGTGCCAGCAGTTACCAGAGGAACCAAGAGGCCCAGTACTTC. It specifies CASSYQRNQEAQYF.

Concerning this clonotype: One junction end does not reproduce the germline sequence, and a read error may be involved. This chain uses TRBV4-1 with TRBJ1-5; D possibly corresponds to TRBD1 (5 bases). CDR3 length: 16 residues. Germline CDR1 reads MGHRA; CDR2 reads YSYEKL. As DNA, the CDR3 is TGCGCCAGCAGCCGGCAGGGATTCGATAACAATCAGCCCCGGCATTTT. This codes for CASSRQGFDNNQPRHF.

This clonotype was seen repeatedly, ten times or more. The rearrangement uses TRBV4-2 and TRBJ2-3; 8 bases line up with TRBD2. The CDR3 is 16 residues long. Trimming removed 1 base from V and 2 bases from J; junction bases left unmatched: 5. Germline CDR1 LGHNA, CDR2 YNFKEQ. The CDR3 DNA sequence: TGTGCCAGCAGCCAAGTGGCACTAGCGGACACAGATACGCAGTATTTT. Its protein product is CASSQVALADTDTQYF.

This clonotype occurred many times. The CDR3 region is CASSPQLGINGYTF. As DNA, the CDR3 is TGTGCCAGCAGTCCACAATTGGGAATTAATGGCTACACCTTC. The J gene is TRBJ1-2, the V gene TRBV6-5; D unclear. CDR1 and CDR2 from the germline V gene are MNHEY and SVGAGI. The CDR3 has 14 residues. Trimming left V 5 bases short and J 6 bases short, with 16 bases between.

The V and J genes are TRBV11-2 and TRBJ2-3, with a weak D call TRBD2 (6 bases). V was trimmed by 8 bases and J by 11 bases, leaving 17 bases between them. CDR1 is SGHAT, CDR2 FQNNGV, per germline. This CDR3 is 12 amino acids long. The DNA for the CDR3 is TGTGCCAGCGGCTATGACCGCGGGATGCAGTATTTT. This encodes CASGYDRGMQYF.

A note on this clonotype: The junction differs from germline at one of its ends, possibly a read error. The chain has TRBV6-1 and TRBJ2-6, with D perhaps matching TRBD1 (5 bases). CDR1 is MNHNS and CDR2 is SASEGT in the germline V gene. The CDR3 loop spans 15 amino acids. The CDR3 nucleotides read TGTGCCAGCGGCCCAGACATCTCTGGGGCCAACGCCCTGACTTTC. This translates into CASGPDISGANALTF.

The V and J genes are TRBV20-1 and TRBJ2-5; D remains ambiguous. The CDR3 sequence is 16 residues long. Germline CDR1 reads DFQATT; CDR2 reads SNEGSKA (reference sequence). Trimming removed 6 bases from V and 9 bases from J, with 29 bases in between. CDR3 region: CSALRRIAWNKPAQYF. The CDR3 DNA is TGCAGTGCCCTAAGACGGATAGCCTGGAATAAGCCCGCCCAGTACTTC.